This record looks at one T cell receptor beta chain sequence and its context. This clonotype was seen a handful of times. Its antigen specificity is not known. No base qualities exist here, and no much larger clone lies one base off it. The data stem from a study of blood T cells in healthy people across ages (dated by TCRdb to between 2015 and 2017). General notes on the study: In model experiments, template switching captured roughly one uniquely barcoded TCR beta cDNA molecule for every two T cells. Donors were grouped into four age groups: young (average approximately 15 years), middle-aged (about 40), aged (about 60) and long-lived (just over 80). Age-related changes in TCR beta repertoire diversity were measured in the study by deep sequencing normalized with unique cDNA molecular identifiers. Two additional independent replicas of 1 million unique cDNA reads from the same blood draw were analyzed for two donors (one aged 18 to 29 and one aged 80 or older). Broader findings and caveats from the paper: Estimates of total diversity based on one million sequenced T cells were considered lower bounds and underestimates. There was a strong correlation between observed TCR beta diversity and the percentage of naive T cells measured by flow cytometry. Compared with the aged group, the long-lived group had more naive CD4+ T cells, fewer expanded clones and increased TCR diversity, suggesting age selection. Since profiling was done on bulk unsorted PBMCs, naive and antigen-experienced compartments could not be conclusively compared. The CMV infection status of donors was not known, potentially confounding age-related changes in expanded clonotypes. As age increased, observed TCR beta diversity per million T cells dropped in a roughly linear way, and a significant reduction was already evident by age about 36.

Systemically healthy Caucasian individuals from Russia, 39 in total and aged roughly 6 to 90 years, were included as donors. Roughly 10 milliliters of peripheral blood were collected from each donor into EDTA-treated Vacutainer tubes. Ficoll-Paque density-gradient centrifugation was used to isolate PBMCs, with at least 7 million per sample. Trizol reagent was used to extract total RNA from the PBMCs, yielding at least 5.5 micrograms per sample. The percentages of naive CD45RAhigh/CD27high T cells were determined by flow cytometry on a PBMC aliquot from every donor. Library preparation employed 5' RACE. Sequenced on an Illumina HiSeq 2500. A second roughly 6 to 12 cycle PCR used a sample-barcoded 5' primer and a J-beta primer mix. A template-switch 5' adaptor carrying 12 random nucleotides introduced a unique molecular identifier onto each TCR beta cDNA molecule. Each sample yielded at least 2.5 million CDR3-containing paired-end reads. First-strand cDNA was synthesized from all RNA with the Mint cDNA synthesis kit, primed by a TRBC-specific oligonucleotide. After uracil-DNA glycosylase treatment, a first 18-cycle PCR used universal primers M1SS and BC2_uni_R on all cDNA. Regarding the original processing steps: For normalization, 1 million high-quality reads, each with a distinct molecular identifier, were randomly selected from each sample. Reads sharing molecular identifiers were discarded rather than binned into consensus sequences. MiTCR, set to a Q25 quality threshold and the strictest error-elimination algorithm, was used for CDR3 identification, clonotype clustering and error correction. A nonparametric unseen species model with Euler transformation was used to estimate a lower bound on total TCR beta diversity. TCRdb applied fastp at Q25 and MiXCR to the public reads, then kept only in-frame beta chains. Each record represents a unique CDR3 protein, reported with the most common genes and DNA among its rows. The V and J calls, along with clone size, are taken from TCRdb and not from the paper's own processing. This sample is represented by about 1 million distinct CDR3 sequences; around 25% of them were singletons. Around 0.75% of the sample comes from the top ten.

The germline V and J ends show losses of 4 bases and 0 bases respectively, and no gene match explains 7 bases of the junction. For CDR1 and CDR2, the germline V gene lists SGHRS and YFSETQ. The CDR3 spans 15 residues, from the cysteine through the phenylalanine. Of all the DNA, just the CDR3 is kept, 45 bases in frame from base 1. A further study also used this sample, focusing on T cells of mothers and their children. From that second study: Nine systemically healthy Caucasian individuals served as donors, namely three mothers together with their six children. cDNA synthesis consumed the entire amount of extracted RNA, loaded at about 1.5 ug RNA in each 15 ul reaction. In the second PCR, the M1S primer added sample barcodes and 2-4 random nucleotides. Over 9 million TCR beta CDR3 reads came from each mother, compared with a few million reads from each child. In both related and unrelated pairs, thymic selection shapes the output of TCR recombination in a similar way, with inherited differences having only a minor effect. Related mother-child pairs always showed normalized repertoire overlap that was slightly higher than in unrelated mother-child pairs, though the difference was never significant. No persistent microchimeric T cell clones were detected, at a sensitivity of roughly 99 clones per million clonotypes. Deep NGS was used in the study to compare the TCR beta repertoires of mothers and children and to look for features that separate related mother-child pairs from unrelated individuals. The mean age was roughly 44 +/- 4 years for the mothers and around 11 +/- 4 years for the children. Libraries were sequenced on Illumina HiSeq 2000 with 100+100 nt paired-end reads after adapter ligation with NEBNext reagents. To prevent cross-contamination, the mother and child libraries were prepared one month apart and sequenced in separate runs. For each donor, somewhere between about 450,000 and 2,000,000 distinct TCR beta clonotypes were identified. Naive TCR beta clonotypes were estimated from low-frequency clonotypes matched to each donor's FACS-determined naive share, without sorting.

The sequence is built from TRBV5-1 and TRBJ2-7; TRBD1 aligns with 7 central bases. The sequence was collected from a girl aged 2-9 years in good health. What was sequenced was blood. The DNA sequence reads TGCGCCAGCAGCATAAATTCAGGGGGCTCCTACGAGCAGTACTTC. Translated, it gives CASSINSGGSYEQYF.